The T cell receptor beta chain under discussion was sequenced for a study of T-cell reconstitution after alpha-beta-depleted transplantation in children. Broader study findings: Once a year had passed after transplant, T-cell counts and diversity came mostly from newly produced T cells. Reports say that about two months after transplant, the alpha-beta T cells came out of several hundred graft clones that had expanded.

The V segment lost 4 bases and the J segment 6 bases; nucleotides outside the gene matches: 14. The CDR3 consists of 18 residues. The germline V gene has CDR1 SGHVS and CDR2 FNYEAQ. As it was prepared, the TCRbeta library received unique molecular identifiers. TCRdb recomputed calls from the PCR reads with MiXCR, one row per CDR3 protein. The sample contains approximately 130,000 distinct CDR3 sequences, about 9.9% of which appear only once. This clonotype was seen only a few times. Its specificity is unknown. V is TRBV7-6 and J is TRBJ2-3, with TRBD2 matching 12 bases. This TCR was sampled from a girl in the first two years of life who had a stem cell transplant for combined immunodeficiency, so the T cells may come from the graft donor. Sample: PBMCs, mostly from graft donor cells, taken 180 days after TCRalphabeta/CD19-depleted stem cell transplant. The CDR3 sequence: CASSSSWSSGRAGDTQYF. The CDR3 DNA sequence: TGTGCCAGCAGCTCTTCTTGGTCTAGCGGGAGGGCCGGGGATACGCAGTATTTT.